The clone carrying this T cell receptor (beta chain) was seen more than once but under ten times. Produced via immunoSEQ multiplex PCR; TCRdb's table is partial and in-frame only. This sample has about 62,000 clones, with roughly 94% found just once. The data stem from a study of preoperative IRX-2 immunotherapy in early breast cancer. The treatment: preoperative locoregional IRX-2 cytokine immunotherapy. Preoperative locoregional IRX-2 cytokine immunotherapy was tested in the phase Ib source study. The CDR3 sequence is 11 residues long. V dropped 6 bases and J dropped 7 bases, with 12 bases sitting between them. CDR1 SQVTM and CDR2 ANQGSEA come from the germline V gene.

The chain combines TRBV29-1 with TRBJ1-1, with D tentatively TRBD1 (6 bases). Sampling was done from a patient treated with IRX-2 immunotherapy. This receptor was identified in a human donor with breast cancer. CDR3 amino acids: CSVQGNDEAFF. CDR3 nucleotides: TGCAGCGTCCAGGGGAACGATGAAGCTTTCTTT.